These 15 T cell receptor beta chains originate from one sample sequenced in a study of identical twins. TCRdb reprocessed the 5' RACE reads via MiXCR and lists one record per CDR3 protein. The table has under 350,000 distinct CDR3 sequences, over 8.5% seen once. This same sample was also part of a study on yellow fever vaccine responses in identical twins.

Sequenced sample: CD8+ T cells sorted from blood. The receptors derive from a woman aged 18-29 years in good health.

The V gene is TRBV21-1, the J gene TRBJ2-4; the table gives TRBD2 as D, unverified against the DNA. TRBV21-1 is tagged as a pseudogene. The CDR3 has 19 residues. The CDR3 loop reads CASSGLAGLQALAKNIQYF. As DNA, the CDR3 is TGTGCCAGCAGCGGACTAGCGGGCCTGCAAGCCCTAGCCAAAAACATTCAGTACTTC.

The chain has TRBV7-8 and TRBJ2-1, with 9 positions matching TRBD1. From germline, CDR1 is SGHVS and CDR2 FQNEAQ. This CDR3 contains 17 residues. J was trimmed by 4 bases and V by 5 bases; bases with no gene match: 12. CDR3 loop: CASSLTGGSILYNEQFF. CDR3 in DNA: TGTGCCAGCAGCCTAACAGGGGGCTCCATCCTATACAATGAGCAGTTCTTC.

The chain recombines TRBV4-2 with TRBJ2-2, with 11 bases identical to TRBD2. V was pared by 8 bases and J by 1 base, with 6 bases of the junction left unmatched. Per the germline V gene, CDR1 is LGHNA and CDR2 is YNFKEQ. This CDR3 has 16 amino acids. CDR3 region: CASGTGTSGNTGELFF. The CDR3 coding sequence is TGTGCCAGCGGGACCGGGACTAGCGGGAACACCGGGGAGCTGTTTTTT.

This clonotype was picked up a small number of times. The chain has TRBV4-3 and TRBJ2-7; a weak D match, TRBD2 (5 bases). CDR3 length: 18 residues. V lost 2 bases and J lost 3, with 23 bases in between. Germline V gene data show CDR1 as LGHNA and CDR2 as YSLEER. This CDR3 reads CASSQRRTRLIPNYEQYF. The CDR3 bases are TGCGCCAGCAGCCAAAGAAGGACTCGCCTTATCCCCAACTACGAGCAGTACTTC.

This clonotype turned up a few times. The V and J genes are TRBV7-3 and TRBJ2-7, with no clear D. V gave up 3 bases and J gave up 3 bases, with 9 bases separating them. The CDR3 totals 13 residues. Germline loops: CDR1 SGHTA, CDR2 FQGTGA. CDR3 residues: CASSFGPNYEQYF. CDR3 in DNA: TGTGCCAGCAGCTTTGGACCGAACTACGAGCAGTACTTC.

This clonotype was recorded at least ten times. J is TRBJ2-5 and V is TRBV5-1; 7 bases map to TRBD1. This CDR3 is 16 amino acids long. Germline loops: CDR1 SGHRS, CDR2 YFSETQ. V gave up 0 bases and J gave up 3 bases; unmatched junction bases: 8. The CDR3 coding sequence is TGCGCCAGCAGCTTGGATTTGGGGACAGCGGAAGAGACCCAGTACTTC. Translation gives CASSLDLGTAEETQYF.

This clonotype was detected a few times. The chain uses TRBV30 and TRBJ2-3; TRBD1 matches at 11 bases. J lost 6 bases, V lost 4 bases, and 6 bases had no gene match. The CDR3 has 14 amino acids. Germline assignment: CDR1 GTSNPN and CDR2 SVGIG (reference sequence). The CDR3 loop is CAWNGQGAIDTQYF. The CDR3 region has the DNA TGTGCCTGGAATGGACAGGGGGCCATTGATACGCAGTATTTT.

This clonotype was detected only a few times. The gene calls are TRBV4-3 and TRBJ2-7, with D maybe TRBD2 (6 bases). V was trimmed by 1 base and J by 3 bases, leaving 16 bases between them. Germline CDR1 reads LGHNA; CDR2 reads YSLEER. The CDR3 runs 16 residues. In DNA, the CDR3 is TGCGCCAGCAGCCAAGGAGACTCTAGCGCTCACTACGAGCAGTACTTC. Translating it yields CASSQGDSSAHYEQYF.

This clonotype was detected a few times. This is likely a read error, given that the CDR3 carries no conserved phenylalanine or tryptophan at its end. Because the CDR3's place on the DNA is in doubt, the DNA is left out and the CDR3 is given as listed by TCRdb. The rearrangement joins TRBV28 to TRBJ2-7; TRBD2 reflects the table's D call only, with no check against the DNA. Germline V gene data show CDR1 as MDHEN and CDR2 as SYDVKM. Ends included, the CDR3 has 15 residues. The CDR3 protein is CASRTRPSKGSGGRG.

The rearrangement links TRBV19 to TRBJ2-3; D remains ambiguous. There are 16 residues in the CDR3. Germline V gene sequence: CDR1 LNHDA, CDR2 SQIVND (reference sequence). V lost 3 bases and J lost 0, with 13 bases in between. The chain's CDR3 is CASSMAVLASTDTQYF. In nucleotides, the CDR3 is TGTGCCAGTAGTATGGCAGTGTTAGCTAGCACAGATACGCAGTATTTT. Looking up the rest from reference TRBV19 and TRBJ2-3 gives the full variable domain: DGGITQSPKYLFRKEGQNVTLSCEQNLNHDAMYWYRQDPGQGLRLIYYSQIVNDFQKGDIAEGYSVSREKKESFPLTVTSAQKNPTAFYLCASSMAVLASTDTQYFGPGTRLTVL.

This clonotype was counted many times. The J gene is TRBJ2-2, the V gene TRBV4-3, with 8 bases matching TRBD2. V was clipped by 1 base and J by 7 bases; unmatched bases: 17. The CDR3 consists of 19 residues. Germline V gives CDR1 LGHNA, CDR2 YSLEER. The CDR3, as DNA: TGCGCCAGCAGCCAAGGGAACCAACTAGCGGACCCCAAGGGCGGGGAGCTGTTTTTT. Protein sequence: CASSQGNQLADPKGGELFF.

This clonotype came up a few times. The rearrangement uses TRBV28 and TRBJ2-6; D uncertain. Germline V gene lookup returns CDR1 MDHEN and CDR2 SYDVKM. Trimming stripped 8 bases from V and 6 bases from J, with 8 bases between. This CDR3 is 12 amino acids long. The CDR3 sequence is CASSVPANVLTF. In nucleotides, the CDR3 is TGTGCCAGCTCGGTCCCGGCCAACGTCCTGACTTTC. The full variable domain, its missing parts supplied by reference TRBV28 and TRBJ2-6, is DVKVTQSSRYLVKRTGEKVFLECVQDMDHENMFWYRQDPGLGLRLIYFSYDVKMKEKGDIPEGYSVSREKKERFSLILESASTNQTSMYLCASSVPANVLTFGAGSRLTVL.

This clonotype was counted at least ten times. V usage is TRBV11-1 and J usage is TRBJ2-2; 7 nucleotides agree with TRBD1. The germline gives CDR1 SGHAT, CDR2 FQDESV (reference sequence). The CDR3 loop spans 18 amino acids. With 5 bases clipped from V and 1 base from J, the junction kept 13 bases outside the gene matches. CDR3 protein: CASSPLQNRQGNTGELFF. DNA for the CDR3: TGTGCCAGCAGCCCCCTTCAAAACAGACAGGGGAACACCGGGGAGCTGTTTTTT.

The rearrangement links TRBV20-1 to TRBJ2-3, with D tentatively TRBD1 (7 bases). CDR1 and CDR2 (germline): DFQATT, SNEGSKA (reference sequence). The CDR3 covers 15 residues. The germline V and J ends were trimmed by 3 bases and 1 base, with 14 bases remaining between them. The CDR3, as DNA: TGCAGTGCTAGCTCCAGGGGGGCACGCACAGATACGCAGTATTTT. This gives the protein CSASSRGARTDTQYF.

This clonotype was observed many times. The rearrangement joins TRBV7-9 to TRBJ1-2, with TRBD1 matching 7 bases. The CDR3 runs to 14 residues. Unmatched junction bases numbered 4, after V lost 2 bases and J lost 4 bases. Germline V CDR1 and CDR2: SEHNR, FQNEAQ (reference sequence). The CDR3 nucleotides are TGTGCCAGCAGCTTATCGGGACAGAGCTATGGCTACACCTTC. Amino acid sequence: CASSLSGQSYGYTF. Together with reference TRBV7-9 and TRBJ1-2, the CDR3 gives the full variable domain: DTGVSQNPRHKITKRGQNVTFRCDPISEHNRLYWYRQTLGQGPEFLTYFQNEAQLEKSRLLSDRFSAERPKGSFSTLEIQRTEQGDSAMYLCASSLSGQSYGYTFGSGTRLTVV.